Described below is a single TCR beta chain sequence and its context. Its antigen is unknown. A much larger clone differs from this one at a single base, so this may be a read error. Ends trimmed: V by 3 bases, J by 7 bases; bases unmatched to a gene: 2. From the cysteine through the phenylalanine, the CDR3 covers 13 amino acids. The kept DNA is CDR3 alone, 39 bases in frame from the first base. CDR1 SGDLS and CDR2 YYNGEE were looked up in the germline V gene. This sample is drawn from a study of immune heterogeneity within non-small cell lung tumors (dated by TCRdb to 2016 to 2019). Background for the entire study: Histology comprised several squamous cell carcinomas, 10 non-squamous carcinomas and 1 tumor not otherwise specified. TCR repertoire analysis included approximately 56 tumor loci from under 16 patients, whereas transcriptome data included only about 43 loci from roughly twelve patients. The study combined whole-exome sequencing, RNA-seq and TCR beta repertoire sequencing of multiple spatially distinct regions from each NSCLC tumor to examine intratumoral immune heterogeneity. For mutant peptides 8 to 11 amino acids long, netMHCpan-3.0 predicted neoantigen binding to the HLA alleles of each patient. What the research found in general, with its limitations: High-frequency TCR beta clonotypes were found to be largely distinct between individual patients. Identical dominant CDR3B clonotypes recurred across loci within a patient, yet different tumor locations also harbored unique high-frequency clones. Local T-cell repertoire clonality showed a statistically significant but moderate positive correlation with local tumor mutational burden (R approximately 0.34).

The TCR beta CDR3 region was amplified with a multiplex PCR system, in which a first round of roughly 10 cycles was run using 32 V-gene forward and 13 J-gene reverse primers. The first PCR round was done with a QIAGEN Multiplex PCR Kit, and the primer sequences were filed in Chinese patent CN105087789A. In a second PCR round, Illumina universal primers were added with the Phusion High-Fidelity PCR Kit. TCR libraries were paired-end sequenced at 151 bp read length on the Illumina HiSeq X Ten platform. From the authors' description of their analysis: Cutadapt was used to discard reads without multiplex PCR primers, PEAR merged the read pairs, and MiXCR with default settings called the CDR3 regions. Repertoire diversity used Shannon entropy, and clonality was computed as one minus Shannon entropy divided by ln of productive unique sequence count. A clonotype counted as a dominant or high-frequency T-cell clone when its frequency was 0.5% or higher. The public reads were run again by TCRdb, first through fastp at Q25 and then through MiXCR, and only productive beta chains were kept. Entries that share a CDR3 protein sequence are merged under the most common genes and DNA. The V and J calls, along with clone size, are taken from TCRdb and not from the paper's own processing. The sample contains 9,000 to 13,000 distinct CDR3 sequences, roughly 29% of them found a single time. Together, the top ten hold 25% to 30% of the sample.

The TCR template was genomic DNA extracted from bulk tumor tissue, and approximately 630 ng of gDNA was amplified for each sample. During surgery, multiple biopsies were taken from each primary tumor and placed as far apart as possible within the tumor mass. Patients in the study cohort, which was described as untreated, were newly diagnosed NSCLC cases going through curative surgery. Donors were 15 newly diagnosed non-small cell lung cancer patients undergoing surgery with curative intent. A couple of independent pathologists reviewed the resected tumor masses. Only high-quality DNA and RNA samples were carried forward to sequencing.

The rearrangement joined TRBV9 to TRBJ2-7; 12 bases in between match TRBD2. This receptor was taken from a woman aged 50 to 60 with non-small cell lung cancer. The specimen sequenced was lung tumor tissue. This receptor carries the CDR3 CASSAGTSGEQYF. The bases read TGTGCCAGCAGCGCTGGGACTAGCGGGGAGCAGTACTTC.